This T cell receptor beta chain was sequenced in a study of blood T cell repertoires in COVID-19. Study as a whole: The United States, Italy and Spain were the sources of the acute and convalescent COVID-19 samples. T cells, B-cell-depleted T cells, or PBMCs supplied cDNA or gDNA.

Deletions cut 0 bases from V and 8 bases from J, with 11 bases between. The CDR3 runs 14 residues. Per germline, CDR1 SGHRS and CDR2 YFSETQ. The authors' processing: Estimation of nucleated cell counts relied on the amplification of reference gene primers. Some clones are missing from TCRdb's copy, which holds only in-frame ones; the method was immunoSEQ multiplex PCR. V and J calls and clone size are those listed in that table; D and trimming were worked out from the DNA. The sample shows approximately 130,000 clones, 81% of them seen only once. Sequenced sample: peripheral blood. The TCR comes from an older woman with active or convalescent COVID-19. The chain has TRBV5-1 and TRBJ1-4; TRBD1 might be the D (6 bases). CDR3 in amino acids: CASSLVGQGEKLFF. CDR3 sequence (DNA): TGCGCCAGCAGCTTGGTTGGGCAGGGGGAAAAACTGTTTTTT.